Listed below are T cell receptor beta chains from one sample, sequenced in a study of vaccination and CD4 T cells after COVID-19. TCRdb re-derived calls from the PCR reads in MiXCR, one entry per CDR3 protein. The table has under 8,500 distinct CDR3 sequences, 35% to 55% seen once; the top ten hold approximately 20%. Their antigens are not known. Sequencing used CD4+ T cells from blood, cultured in vitro. The receptors were gathered from a human donor in good health. The CDR3 runs from the conserved cysteine through the conserved F or W. The order of the fields is D gene, J gene, V gene, clone size, CDR3 protein, CDR3 DNA. The D gene is left open where the match is weak. Clone size is not always given. Where it is, it says once, few, many or a class for expanded clones.

>NA|TRBJ1-1|TRBV7-8|NA
CASSPLSEAFF
TGTGCCAGCAGCCCACTTTCTGAAGCTTTCTTT
>NA|TRBJ2-7|TRBV15|large
CATSRGQLYEQYF
TGTGCCACCAGCAGAGGGCAGCTCTACGAGCAGTACTTC
>TRBD2|TRBJ2-7|TRBV6-2/TRBV6-3|few
CASSYSPSGRNYEQYF
TGTGCCAGCAGTTACTCGCCCAGCGGGAGGAATTACGAGCAGTACTTC
>NA|TRBJ2-7|TRBV11-2|once
CASSVASSERYEQYF
TGTGCCAGCAGCGTCGCTAGCTCGGAGAGGTACGAGCAGTACTTC
>NA|TRBJ2-5|TRBV20-1|few
CSARRETQYF
TGCAGTGCTAGGCGGGAGACCCAGTACTTC
>TRBD1|TRBJ1-1|TRBV20-1|NA
CSANPGQGASEAFF
TGCAGTGCTAACCCGGGACAGGGGGCCTCTGAAGCTTTCTTT
>NA|TRBJ1-4|TRBV20-1|NA
CSARERVGNEKLFF
TGCAGTGCTAGAGAGAGGGTCGGTAATGAAAAACTGTTTTTT
>NA|TRBJ2-7|TRBV10-3|NA
CAAGHEQYF
TGTGCGGCGGGGCACGAGCAGTACTTC
>NA|TRBJ2-7|TRBV19|NA
CASSLLSGYEQYF
TGTGCCAGTAGTCTATTATCGGGATACGAGCAGTACTTC
>NA|TRBJ1-2|TRBV18|NA
CASSPLDSNGYTF
TGTGCCAGCTCACCTTTGGACAGTAATGGCTACACCTTC
>NA|TRBJ1-1|TRBV19|few
CASSIKGYTEAFF
TGTGCCAGTAGTATTAAGGGTTACACTGAAGCTTTCTTT
>NA|TRBJ1-1|TRBV29-1|NA
CSVAILGANEAFF
TGCAGCGTCGCCATTTTGGGGGCGAATGAAGCTTTCTTT
>TRBD2|TRBJ2-5|TRBV27|few
CASSLAVGREETQYF
TGTGCCAGCAGTTTAGCGGTCGGGAGGGAAGAGACCCAGTACTTC
>NA|TRBJ1-1|TRBV19|NA
CASRQNTAFF
TGTGCCAGTCGCCAGAACACCGCTTTCTTT
>NA|TRBJ2-1|TRBV19|NA
CASSIPDNSYNEQFF
TGTGCCAGTAGTATCCCGGATAACTCCTACAATGAGCAGTTCTTC
>NA|TRBJ1-3|TRBV2|once
CAITTLRQDSGNTIYF
TGTGCCATCACTACATTAAGACAGGACTCTGGAAACACCATATATTTT